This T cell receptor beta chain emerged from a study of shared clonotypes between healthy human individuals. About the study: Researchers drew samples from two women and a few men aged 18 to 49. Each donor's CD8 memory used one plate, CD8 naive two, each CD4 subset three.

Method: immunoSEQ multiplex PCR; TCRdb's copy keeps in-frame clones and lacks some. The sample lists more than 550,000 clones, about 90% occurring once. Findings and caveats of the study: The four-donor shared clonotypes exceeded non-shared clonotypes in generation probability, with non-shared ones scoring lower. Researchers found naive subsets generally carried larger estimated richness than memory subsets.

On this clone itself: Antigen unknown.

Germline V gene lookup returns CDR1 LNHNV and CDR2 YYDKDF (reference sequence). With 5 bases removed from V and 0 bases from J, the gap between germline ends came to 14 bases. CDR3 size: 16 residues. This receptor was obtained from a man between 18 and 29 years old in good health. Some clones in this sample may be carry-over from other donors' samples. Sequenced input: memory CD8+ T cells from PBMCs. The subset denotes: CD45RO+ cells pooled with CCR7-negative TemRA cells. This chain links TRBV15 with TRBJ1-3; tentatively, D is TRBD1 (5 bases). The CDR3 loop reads CATSFLGAVSGNTIYF. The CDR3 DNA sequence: TGTGCCACCAGCTTCTTAGGGGCCGTCTCTGGAAACACCATATATTTT.